The subject of this entry is one T cell receptor (beta chain). The data derive from a study of identical twins. V was shortened by 4 bases and J by 5 bases, with 9 bases between the two germline ends. This CDR3 is 12 amino acids long. Germline CDR1 and CDR2: SGHVS and FNYEAQ. A universal primer site was added by template switching, and unique molecular identifiers were carried by the cDNA. MiXCR, run by TCRdb on the 5' RACE reads, gives a single entry per CDR3 protein. Counted here are 600,000 to 850,000 distinct CDR3 sequences, over 15% occurring once; the ten biggest clones make up about an eighth. Another study also made use of these data, one on T cells expressing NK-cell markers. That work states: From sorted CD3+CD56+NKG2C+, CD3+CD56+NKG2C- and CD3+CD56-NKG2C+ T cells came the TCR beta repertoires.

This sequence originates from a young woman in good health. The V gene is TRBV7-6, the J gene TRBJ2-7; D not resolved. The sequencing input was PBMCs. This CDR3 reads CASSWNNHEQYF. Here the CDR3 DNA reads TGTGCCAGCAGCTGGAACAACCACGAGCAGTACTTC. Full variable domain (remainder filled in from reference TRBV7-6 and TRBJ2-7): GAGVSQSPRYKVTKRGQDVALRCDPISGHVSLYWYRQALGQGPEFLTYFNYEAQQDKSGLPNDRFSAERPEGSISTLTIQRTEQRDSAMYRCASSWNNHEQYFGPGTRLTVT.